This T cell receptor (beta chain) was obtained from a study of T cell repertoires in cytomegalovirus infection. About the study: In public TCR beta signatures, there were indications of both CMV infection and matching HLA type.

Study-wide points: Dominating the ex vivo response were HLA-C-restricted CMV-specific TCR beta clonotypes.

V lost 3 bases and J 4 bases, leaving 15 bases between the germline ends. There are 15 residues in the CDR3. The germline gives CDR1 LNHDA, CDR2 SQIVND (reference sequence). This clonotype has more than one count but fewer than ten. What it binds is not known. TCRdb recomputed calls from the reads with MiXCR, one row per CDR3 protein. Counted here are under 850,000 distinct CDR3 sequences, 35% occurring once; the ten biggest clones make up 2.8%. V usage is TRBV19 and J usage is TRBJ1-2, with D perhaps matching TRBD1 (6 bases). The source of this sequence is a human donor in good health (CMV status not recorded). Some clones in this sample may be carry-over from other donors' samples. The sample taken for sequencing was PBMCs. The CDR3 is CASSMEDRPFYGYTF. The CDR3 nucleotides are TGTGCCAGTAGTATGGAGGACAGACCTTTCTATGGCTACACCTTC.